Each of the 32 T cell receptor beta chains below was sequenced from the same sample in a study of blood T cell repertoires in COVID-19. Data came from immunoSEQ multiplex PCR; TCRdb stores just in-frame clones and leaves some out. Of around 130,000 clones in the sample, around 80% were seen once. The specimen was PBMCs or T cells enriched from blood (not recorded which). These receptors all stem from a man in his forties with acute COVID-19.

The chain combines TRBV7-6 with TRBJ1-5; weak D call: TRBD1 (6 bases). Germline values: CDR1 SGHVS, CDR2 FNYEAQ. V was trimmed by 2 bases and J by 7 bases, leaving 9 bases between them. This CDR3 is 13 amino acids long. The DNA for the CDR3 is TGTGCCAGCAGCTTACAGGGGTGGCAGCCCCAGCATTTT. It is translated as CASSLQGWQPQHF.

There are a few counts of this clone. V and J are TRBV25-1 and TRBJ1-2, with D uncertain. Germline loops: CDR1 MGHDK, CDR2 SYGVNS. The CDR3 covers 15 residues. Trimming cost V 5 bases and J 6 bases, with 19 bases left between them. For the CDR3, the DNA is TGTGCCAGCAGTCCCCCAGCGGCCCAGGACCATGGCTACACCTTC. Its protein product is CASSPPAAQDHGYTF.

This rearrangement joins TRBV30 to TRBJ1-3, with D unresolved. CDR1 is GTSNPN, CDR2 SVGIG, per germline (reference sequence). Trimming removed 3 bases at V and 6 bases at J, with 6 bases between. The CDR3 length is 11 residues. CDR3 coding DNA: TGTGCCTGGAGCACTCAAAACACCATATATTTT. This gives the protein CAWSTQNTIYF.

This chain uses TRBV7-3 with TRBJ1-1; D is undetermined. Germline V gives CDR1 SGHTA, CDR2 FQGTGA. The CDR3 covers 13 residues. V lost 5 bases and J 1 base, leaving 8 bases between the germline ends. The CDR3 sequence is CASSQFKNTEAFF. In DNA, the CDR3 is TGTGCCAGCAGCCAATTCAAGAACACTGAAGCTTTCTTT.

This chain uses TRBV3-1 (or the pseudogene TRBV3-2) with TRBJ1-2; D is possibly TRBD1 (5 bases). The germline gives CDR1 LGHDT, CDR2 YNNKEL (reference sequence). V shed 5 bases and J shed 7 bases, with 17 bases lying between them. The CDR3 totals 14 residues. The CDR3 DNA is TGTGCCAGCAGCTATAAGACAGCCCTGGGTGGCTACACCTTC. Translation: CASSYKTALGGYTF.

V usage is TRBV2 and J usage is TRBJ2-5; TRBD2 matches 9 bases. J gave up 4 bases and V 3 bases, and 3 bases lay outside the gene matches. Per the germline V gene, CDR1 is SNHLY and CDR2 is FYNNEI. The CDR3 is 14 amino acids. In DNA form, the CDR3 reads TGTGCCAGCAGTGAGGGACTAGCAGGAGAGACCCAGTACTTC. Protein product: CASSEGLAGETQYF.

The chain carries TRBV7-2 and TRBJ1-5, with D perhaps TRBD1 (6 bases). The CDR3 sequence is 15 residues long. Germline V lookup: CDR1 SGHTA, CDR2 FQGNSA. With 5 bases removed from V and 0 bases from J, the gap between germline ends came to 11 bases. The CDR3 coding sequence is TGTGCCAGCAGCCTGAGGGGGTTTAGCAATCAGCCCCAGCATTTT. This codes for CASSLRGFSNQPQHF.

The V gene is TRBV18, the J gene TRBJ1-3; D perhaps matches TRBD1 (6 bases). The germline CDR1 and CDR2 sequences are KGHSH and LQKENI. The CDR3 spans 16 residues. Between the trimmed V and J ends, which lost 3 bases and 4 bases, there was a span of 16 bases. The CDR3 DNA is TGTGCCAGCTCACCTCGCTCGACAGGAATGGGAAACACCATATATTTT. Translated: CASSPRSTGMGNTIYF.

The CDR3 DNA is TGTGCCAGCAGCTTGGACAGGGGGAACACTGAAGCTTTCTTT. It is translated as CASSLDRGNTEAFF. The V gene is TRBV5-6, the J gene TRBJ1-1; 7 bases line up with TRBD1. There are 14 residues in the CDR3. Germline V gene data show CDR1 as SGHDT and CDR2 as YYEEEE. Trimming removed 0 bases from V and 1 base from J; junction bases left unmatched: 0.

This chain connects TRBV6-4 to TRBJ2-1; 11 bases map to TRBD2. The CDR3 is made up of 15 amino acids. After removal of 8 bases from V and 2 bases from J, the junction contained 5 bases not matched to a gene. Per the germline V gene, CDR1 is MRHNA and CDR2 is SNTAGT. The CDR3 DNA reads TGTGCCAGCGGAGTAGCGGGAGGGCCCTACAATGAGCAGTTCTTC. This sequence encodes CASGVAGGPYNEQFF.

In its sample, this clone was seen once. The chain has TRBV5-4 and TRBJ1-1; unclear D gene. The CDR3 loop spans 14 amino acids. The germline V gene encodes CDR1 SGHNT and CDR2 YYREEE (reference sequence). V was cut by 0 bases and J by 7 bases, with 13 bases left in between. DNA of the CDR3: TGTGCCAGCAGCTTGGGAGGCGCCGCTCGTGAAGCTTTCTTT. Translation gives CASSLGGAAREAFF.

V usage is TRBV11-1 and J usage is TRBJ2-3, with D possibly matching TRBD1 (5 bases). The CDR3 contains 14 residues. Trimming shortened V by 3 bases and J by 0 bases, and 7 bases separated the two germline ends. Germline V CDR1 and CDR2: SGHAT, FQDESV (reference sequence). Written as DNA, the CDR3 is TGTGCCAGCAGCTTGCAGGGTAGCACAGATACGCAGTATTTT. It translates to CASSLQGSTDTQYF. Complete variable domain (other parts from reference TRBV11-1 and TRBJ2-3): EAEVAQSPRYKITEKSQAVAFWCDPISGHATLYWYRQILGQGPELLVQFQDESVVDDSQLPKDRFSAERLKGVDSTLKIQPAELGDSAMYLCASSLQGSTDTQYFGPGTRLTVL.

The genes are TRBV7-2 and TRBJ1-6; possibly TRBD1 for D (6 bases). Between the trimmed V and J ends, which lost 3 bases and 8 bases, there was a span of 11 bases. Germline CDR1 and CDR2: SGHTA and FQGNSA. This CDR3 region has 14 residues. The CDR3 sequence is CASSFTRGYSPLHF. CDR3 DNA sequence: TGTGCCAGCAGCTTTACCAGGGGATATTCACCCCTCCACTTT.

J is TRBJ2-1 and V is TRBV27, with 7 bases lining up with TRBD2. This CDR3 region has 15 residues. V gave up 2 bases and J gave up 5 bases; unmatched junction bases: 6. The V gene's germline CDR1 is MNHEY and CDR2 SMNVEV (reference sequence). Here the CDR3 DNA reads TGTGCCAGCAGTTTAAGTCTAGCGGAGAACAATGAGCAGTTCTTC. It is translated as CASSLSLAENNEQFF.

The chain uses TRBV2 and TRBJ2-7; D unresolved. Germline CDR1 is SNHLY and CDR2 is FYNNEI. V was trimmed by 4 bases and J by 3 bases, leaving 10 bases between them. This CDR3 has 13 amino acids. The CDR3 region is CASSGNGYYEQYF. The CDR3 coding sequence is TGTGCCAGCAGTGGGAACGGGTACTACGAGCAGTACTTC.

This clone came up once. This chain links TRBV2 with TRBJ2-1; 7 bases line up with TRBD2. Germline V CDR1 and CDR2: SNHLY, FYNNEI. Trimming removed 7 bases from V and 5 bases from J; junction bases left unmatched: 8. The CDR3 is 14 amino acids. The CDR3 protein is CASISQRENNEQFF. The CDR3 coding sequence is TGTGCCAGCATATCCCAGCGGGAAAACAATGAGCAGTTCTTC.

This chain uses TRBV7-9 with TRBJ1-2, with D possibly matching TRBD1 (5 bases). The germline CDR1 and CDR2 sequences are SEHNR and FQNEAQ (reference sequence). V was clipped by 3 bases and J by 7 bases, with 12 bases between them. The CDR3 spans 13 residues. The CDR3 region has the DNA TGTGCCAGCAGCTTTGAGGGGCGGGGTGGCTACACCTTC. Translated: CASSFEGRGGYTF.

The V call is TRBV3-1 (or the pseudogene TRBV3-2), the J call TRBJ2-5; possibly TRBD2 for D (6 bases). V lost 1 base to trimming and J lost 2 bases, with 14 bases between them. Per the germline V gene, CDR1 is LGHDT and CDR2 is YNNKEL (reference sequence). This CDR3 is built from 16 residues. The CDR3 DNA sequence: TGTGCCAGCAGCCAAGTTCGGGGGACGAATCAAGAGACCCAGTACTTC. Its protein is CASSQVRGTNQETQYF.

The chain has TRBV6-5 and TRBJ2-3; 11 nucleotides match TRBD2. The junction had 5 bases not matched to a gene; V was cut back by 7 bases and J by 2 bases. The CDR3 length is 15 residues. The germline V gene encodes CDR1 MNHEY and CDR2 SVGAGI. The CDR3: CASTIAGGVTDTQYF. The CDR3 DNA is TGTGCCAGCACTATAGCGGGAGGGGTCACAGATACGCAGTATTTT.

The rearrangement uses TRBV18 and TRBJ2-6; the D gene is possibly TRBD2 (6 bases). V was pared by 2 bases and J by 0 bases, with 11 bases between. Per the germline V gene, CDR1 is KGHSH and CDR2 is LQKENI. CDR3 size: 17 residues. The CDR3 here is CASSPGTYSSGANVLTF. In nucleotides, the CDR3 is TGTGCCAGCTCACCAGGGACTTACAGCTCTGGGGCCAACGTCCTGACTTTC.

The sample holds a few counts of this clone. The CDR3 loop is CASSRSSGGLLTGELFF. The CDR3 DNA is TGTGCCAGCAGCCGTTCTAGCGGGGGTTTACTCACCGGGGAGCTGTTTTTT. The rearrangement links TRBV7-9 to TRBJ2-2, with 10 bases matching TRBD2. CDR3 length: 17 amino acids. The ends lost 5 bases at V and 4 bases at J; junction bases unmatched: 10. Germline CDR1 and CDR2: SEHNR and FQNEAQ (reference sequence).

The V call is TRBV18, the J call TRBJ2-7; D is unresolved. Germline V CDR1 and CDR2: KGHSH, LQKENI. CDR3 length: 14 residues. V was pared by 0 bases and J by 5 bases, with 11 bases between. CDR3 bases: TGTGCCAGCTCACCACCATCTAGGCCGGACGAGCAGTACTTC. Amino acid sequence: CASSPPSRPDEQYF.

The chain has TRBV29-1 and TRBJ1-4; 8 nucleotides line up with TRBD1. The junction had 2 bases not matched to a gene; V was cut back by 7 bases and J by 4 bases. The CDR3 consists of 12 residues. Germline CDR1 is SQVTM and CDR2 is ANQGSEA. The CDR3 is CSGGQDNEKLFF. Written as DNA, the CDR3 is TGCAGCGGGGGACAGGATAATGAAAAACTGTTTTTT.

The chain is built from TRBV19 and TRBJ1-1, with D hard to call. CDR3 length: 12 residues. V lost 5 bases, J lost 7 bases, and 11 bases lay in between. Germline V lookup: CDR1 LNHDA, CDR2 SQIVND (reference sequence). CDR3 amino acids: CASSVSLGEAFF. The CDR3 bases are TGTGCCAGTAGTGTCTCACTTGGTGAAGCTTTCTTT.

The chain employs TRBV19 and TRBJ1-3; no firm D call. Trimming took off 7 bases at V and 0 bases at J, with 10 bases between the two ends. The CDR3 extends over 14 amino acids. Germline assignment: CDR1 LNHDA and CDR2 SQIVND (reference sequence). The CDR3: CASTSTSSGNTIYF. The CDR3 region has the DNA TGTGCCAGTACCTCCACTAGCTCTGGAAACACCATATATTTT. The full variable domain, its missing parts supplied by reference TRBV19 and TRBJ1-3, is DGGITQSPKYLFRKEGQNVTLSCEQNLNHDAMYWYRQDPGQGLRLIYYSQIVNDFQKGDIAEGYSVSREKKESFPLTVTSAQKNPTAFYLCASTSTSSGNTIYFGEGSWLTVV.

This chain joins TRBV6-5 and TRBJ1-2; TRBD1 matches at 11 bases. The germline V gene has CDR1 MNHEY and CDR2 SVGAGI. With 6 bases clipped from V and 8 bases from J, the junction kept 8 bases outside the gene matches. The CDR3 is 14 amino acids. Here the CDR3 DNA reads TGTGCCAGCAGGATGGACAGGGGGCGAGGGGGCTACACCTTC. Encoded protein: CASRMDRGRGGYTF.

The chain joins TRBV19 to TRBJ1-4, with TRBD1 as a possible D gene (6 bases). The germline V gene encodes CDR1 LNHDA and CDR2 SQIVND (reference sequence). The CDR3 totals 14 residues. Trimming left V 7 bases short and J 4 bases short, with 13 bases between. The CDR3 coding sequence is TGTGCCAGTACCCTAGGGGGTTTTAATGAAAAACTGTTTTTT. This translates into CASTLGGFNEKLFF.

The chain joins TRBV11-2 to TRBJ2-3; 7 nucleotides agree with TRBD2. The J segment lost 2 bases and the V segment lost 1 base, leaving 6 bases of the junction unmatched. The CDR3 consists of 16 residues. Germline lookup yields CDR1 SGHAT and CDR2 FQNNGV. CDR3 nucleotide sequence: TGTGCCAGCAGCTTAGCTGGCGGGAGTACCACAGATACGCAGTATTTT. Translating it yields CASSLAGGSTTDTQYF.

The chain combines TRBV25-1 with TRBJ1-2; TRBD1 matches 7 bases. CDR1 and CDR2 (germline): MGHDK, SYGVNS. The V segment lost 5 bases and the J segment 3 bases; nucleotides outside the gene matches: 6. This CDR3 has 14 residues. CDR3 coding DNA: TGTGCCAGCAGTCCCGACAGGGAGTACTATGGCTACACCTTC. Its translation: CASSPDREYYGYTF.

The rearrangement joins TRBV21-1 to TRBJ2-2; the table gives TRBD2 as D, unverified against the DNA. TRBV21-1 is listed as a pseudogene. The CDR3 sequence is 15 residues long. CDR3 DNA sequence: TGTGCCAGCAGCAAAGGAGGGAGGAACACCGGGGAGCTGTTTTTT. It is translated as CASSKGGRNTGELFF.

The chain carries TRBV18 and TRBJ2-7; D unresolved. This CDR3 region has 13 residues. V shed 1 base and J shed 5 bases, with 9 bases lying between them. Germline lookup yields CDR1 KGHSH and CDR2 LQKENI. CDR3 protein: CASSPLERHEQYF. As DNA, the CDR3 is TGTGCCAGCTCACCACTGGAGAGGCACGAGCAGTACTTC. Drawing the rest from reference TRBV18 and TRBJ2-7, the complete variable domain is NAGVMQNPRHLVRRRGQEARLRCSPMKGHSHVYWYRQLPEEGLKFMVYLQKENIIDESGMPKERFSAEFPKEGPSILRIQQVVRGDSAAYFCASSPLERHEQYFGPGTRLTVT.

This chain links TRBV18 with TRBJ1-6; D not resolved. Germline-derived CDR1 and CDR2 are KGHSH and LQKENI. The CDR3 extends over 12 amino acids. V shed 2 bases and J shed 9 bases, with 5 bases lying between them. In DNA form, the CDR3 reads TGTGCCAGCTCACCAAACTCTTCACCCCTCCACTTT. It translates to CASSPNSSPLHF.